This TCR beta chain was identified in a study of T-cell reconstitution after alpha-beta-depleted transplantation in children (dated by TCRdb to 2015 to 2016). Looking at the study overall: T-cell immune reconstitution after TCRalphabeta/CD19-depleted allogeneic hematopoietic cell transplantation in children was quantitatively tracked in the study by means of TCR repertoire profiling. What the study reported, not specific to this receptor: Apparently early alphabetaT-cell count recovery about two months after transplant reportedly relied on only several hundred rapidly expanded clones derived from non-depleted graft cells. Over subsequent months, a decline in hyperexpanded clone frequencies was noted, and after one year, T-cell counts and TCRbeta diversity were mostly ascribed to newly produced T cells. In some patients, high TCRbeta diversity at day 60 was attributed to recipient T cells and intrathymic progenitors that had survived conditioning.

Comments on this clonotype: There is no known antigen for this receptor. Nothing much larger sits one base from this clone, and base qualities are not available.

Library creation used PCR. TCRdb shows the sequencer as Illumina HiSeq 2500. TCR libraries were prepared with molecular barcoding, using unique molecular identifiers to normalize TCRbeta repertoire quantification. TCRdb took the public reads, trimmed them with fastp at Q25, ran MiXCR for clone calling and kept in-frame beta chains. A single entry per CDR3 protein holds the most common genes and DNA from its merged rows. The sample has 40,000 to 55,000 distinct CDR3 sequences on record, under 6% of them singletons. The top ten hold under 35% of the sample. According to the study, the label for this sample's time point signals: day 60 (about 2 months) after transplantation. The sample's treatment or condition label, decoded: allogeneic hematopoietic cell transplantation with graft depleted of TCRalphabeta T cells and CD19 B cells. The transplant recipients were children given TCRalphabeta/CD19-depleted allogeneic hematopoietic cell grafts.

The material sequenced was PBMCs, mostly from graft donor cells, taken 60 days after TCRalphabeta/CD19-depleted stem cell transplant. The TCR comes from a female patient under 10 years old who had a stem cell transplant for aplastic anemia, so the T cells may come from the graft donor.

The nucleotide sequence reads TGTGCCAGCAGTTACGAGGTAGCGGGAGGGCCGAGGGGAAATGAGCAGTTCTTC. Its product reads: CASSYEVAGGPRGNEQFF. The chain was built from TRBV6-2 or TRBV6-3 and TRBJ2-1; 11 central nucleotides agree with TRBD2. Compared with germline, V lacks 2 bases and J lacks 7 bases; bases without a gene match: 13. The CDR3 holds 18 amino acids from the cysteine to the phenylalanine. The entry retains the CDR3 DNA only, 54 bases that are in frame from base 1. CDR1 and CDR2, per the germline V gene, are MNHEY and SVGEGT.